This record covers a single TCR beta chain. Its specificity is not known. After removal of 4 bases from V and 10 bases from J, the junction contained 11 bases not matched to a gene. CDR1 is LNHNV, CDR2 YYDKDF, per germline (reference sequence). The CDR3 has 16 amino acids. The authors isolated at least 7 million PBMCs per sample. This entry comes from a study of blood T cells in healthy people across ages. The study's findings and limits: Whereas aged donors had fewer naive CD4+ cells, long-lived donors had more of them and higher diversity.

PCR was performed a second time for about 6 to 11 cycles using a sample-barcoded 5' primer and a J-beta primer mix. TCRdb passed the 5' RACE reads through MiXCR, listing each CDR3 protein once. The data show 550,000 to 800,000 distinct CDR3 sequences, with around 32% seen just once and 15% held by the top ten. This chain connects TRBV15 to TRBJ1-6; 9 nucleotides match TRBD1. Sequencing was done on a sample of blood. This receptor was identified in a woman of 80 years or more in good health. The DNA for the CDR3 is TGTGCCACCAGCACCCGGGGGACAGGGACGAAGTCACCCCTCCACTTT. Translated, it gives CATSTRGTGTKSPLHF.